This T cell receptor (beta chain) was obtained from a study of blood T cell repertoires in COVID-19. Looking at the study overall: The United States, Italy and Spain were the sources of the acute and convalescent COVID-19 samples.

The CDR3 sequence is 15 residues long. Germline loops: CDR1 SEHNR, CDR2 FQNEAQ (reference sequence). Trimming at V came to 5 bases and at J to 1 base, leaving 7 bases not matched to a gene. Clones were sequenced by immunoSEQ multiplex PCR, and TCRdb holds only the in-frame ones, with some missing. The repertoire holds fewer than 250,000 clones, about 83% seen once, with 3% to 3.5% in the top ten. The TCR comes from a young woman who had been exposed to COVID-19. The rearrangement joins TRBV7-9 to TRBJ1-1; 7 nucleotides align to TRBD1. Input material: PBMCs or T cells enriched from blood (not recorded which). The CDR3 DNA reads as TGTGCCAGCAGCCCCAGACAGGGAGGGAACACTGAAGCTTTCTTT. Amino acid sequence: CASSPRQGGNTEAFF. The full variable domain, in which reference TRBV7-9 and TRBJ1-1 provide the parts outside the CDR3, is DTGVSQNPRHKITKRGQNVTFRCDPISEHNRLYWYRQTLGQGPEFLTYFQNEAQLEKSRLLSDRFSAERPKGSFSTLEIQRTEQGDSAMYLCASSPRQGGNTEAFFGQGTRLTVV.